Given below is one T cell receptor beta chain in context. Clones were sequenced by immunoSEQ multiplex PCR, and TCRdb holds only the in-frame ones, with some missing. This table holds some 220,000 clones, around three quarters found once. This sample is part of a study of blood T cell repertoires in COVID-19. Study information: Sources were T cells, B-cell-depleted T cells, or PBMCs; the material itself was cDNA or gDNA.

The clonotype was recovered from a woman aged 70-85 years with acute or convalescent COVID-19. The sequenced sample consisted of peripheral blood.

DNA for the CDR3: TGCAGTGCCCCGACGGAGAACACCATATATTTT. This codes for CSAPTENTIYF. This sequence joins TRBV20-1 and TRBJ1-3, with no clear D. The V end was cut by 6 bases, the J end by 7 bases, with 10 bases between. This CDR3 has 11 amino acids. Germline CDR1 DFQATT, CDR2 SNEGSKA (reference sequence).